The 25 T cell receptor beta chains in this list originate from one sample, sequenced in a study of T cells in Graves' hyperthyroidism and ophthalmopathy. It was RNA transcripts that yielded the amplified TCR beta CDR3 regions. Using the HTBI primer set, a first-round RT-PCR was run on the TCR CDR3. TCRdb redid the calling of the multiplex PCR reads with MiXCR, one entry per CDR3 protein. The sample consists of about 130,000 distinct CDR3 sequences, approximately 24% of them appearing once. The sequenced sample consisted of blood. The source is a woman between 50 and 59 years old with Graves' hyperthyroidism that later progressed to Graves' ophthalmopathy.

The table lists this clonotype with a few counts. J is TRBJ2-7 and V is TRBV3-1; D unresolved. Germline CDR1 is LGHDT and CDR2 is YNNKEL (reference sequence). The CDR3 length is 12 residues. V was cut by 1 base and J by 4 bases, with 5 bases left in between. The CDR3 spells CASSQVDYEQYF. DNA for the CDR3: TGTGCCAGCAGCCAAGTAGATTACGAGCAGTACTTC.

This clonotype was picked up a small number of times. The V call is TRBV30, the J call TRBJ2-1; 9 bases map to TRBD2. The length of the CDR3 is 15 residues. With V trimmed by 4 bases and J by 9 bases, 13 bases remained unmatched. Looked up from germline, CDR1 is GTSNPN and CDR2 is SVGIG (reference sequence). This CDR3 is CAWNEVAGVLGEQFF. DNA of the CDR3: TGTGCCTGGAATGAGGTAGCGGGAGTATTAGGTGAGCAGTTCTTC.

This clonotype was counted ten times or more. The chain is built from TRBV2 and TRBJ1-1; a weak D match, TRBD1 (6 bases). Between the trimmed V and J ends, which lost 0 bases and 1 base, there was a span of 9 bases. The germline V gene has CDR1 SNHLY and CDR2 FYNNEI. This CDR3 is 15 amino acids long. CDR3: CASSEARGRNTEAFF. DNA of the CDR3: TGTGCCAGCAGTGAAGCGCGGGGGCGGAACACTGAAGCTTTCTTT.

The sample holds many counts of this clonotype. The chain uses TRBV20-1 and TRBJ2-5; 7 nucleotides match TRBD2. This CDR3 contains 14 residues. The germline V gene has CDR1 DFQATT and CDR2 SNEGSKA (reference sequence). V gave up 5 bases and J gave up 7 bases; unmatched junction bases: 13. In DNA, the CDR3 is TGCAGTGCTCCTTCCGCACTAGCGAAGGCGACCCAGTACTTC. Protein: CSAPSALAKATQYF.

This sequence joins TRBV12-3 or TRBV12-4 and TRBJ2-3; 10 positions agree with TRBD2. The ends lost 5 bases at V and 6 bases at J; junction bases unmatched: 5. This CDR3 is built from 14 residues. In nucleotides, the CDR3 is TGTGCCAGCAGTCCTAGCGGGAGTGGGGATACGCAGTATTTT. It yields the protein CASSPSGSGDTQYF.

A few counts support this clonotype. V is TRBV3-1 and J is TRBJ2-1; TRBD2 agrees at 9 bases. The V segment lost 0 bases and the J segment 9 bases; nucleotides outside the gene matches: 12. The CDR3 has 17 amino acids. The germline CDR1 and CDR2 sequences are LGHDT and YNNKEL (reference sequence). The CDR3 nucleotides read TGTGCCAGCAGCCAAGAGGCGGGGGGGGAGTACAAGCCTGAGCAGTTCTTC. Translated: CASSQEAGGEYKPEQFF.

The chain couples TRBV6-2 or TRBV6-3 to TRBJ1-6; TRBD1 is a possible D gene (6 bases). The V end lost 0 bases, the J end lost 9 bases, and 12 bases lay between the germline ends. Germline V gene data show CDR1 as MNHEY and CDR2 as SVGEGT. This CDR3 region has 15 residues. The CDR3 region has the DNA TGTGCCAGCAGTTACTCGGGAGGGGACACTTCACCCCTCCACTTT. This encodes CASSYSGGDTSPLHF.

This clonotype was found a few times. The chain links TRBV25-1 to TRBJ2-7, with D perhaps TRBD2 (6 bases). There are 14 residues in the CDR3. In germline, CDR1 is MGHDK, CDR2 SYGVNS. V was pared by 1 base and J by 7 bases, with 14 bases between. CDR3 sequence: CASSEFQGGGEQYF. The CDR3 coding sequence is TGTGCCAGCAGTGAATTTCAGGGAGGTGGAGAGCAGTACTTC.

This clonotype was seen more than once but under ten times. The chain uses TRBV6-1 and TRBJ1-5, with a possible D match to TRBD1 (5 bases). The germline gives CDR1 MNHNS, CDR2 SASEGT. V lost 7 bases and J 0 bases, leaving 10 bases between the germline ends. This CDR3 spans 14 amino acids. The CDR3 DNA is TGTGCCAGCAAGGACACCTATAGCAATCAGCCCCAGCATTTT. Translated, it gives CASKDTYSNQPQHF.

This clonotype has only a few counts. Written as DNA, the CDR3 is TGTGCCAGTAGTATATCCCAGATTAGCAATCAGCCCCAGCATTTT. The encoded protein is CASSISQISNQPQHF. The rearrangement uses TRBV19 and TRBJ1-5; unclear D gene. The CDR3 has 15 residues. V gave up 2 bases and J gave up 0 bases, with 8 bases separating them. Per the germline V gene, CDR1 is LNHDA and CDR2 is SQIVND (reference sequence).

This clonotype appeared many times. CDR3 protein: CASISNPPLSGNINTGELFF. CDR3 coding DNA: TGTGCCAGCATCTCCAACCCCCCCCTAAGCGGGAATATAAACACCGGGGAGCTGTTTTTT. The chain couples TRBV12-3 or TRBV12-4 to TRBJ2-2; 7 positions match TRBD2. V gave up 7 bases and J gave up 2 bases; unmatched junction bases: 22. The CDR3 totals 20 residues.

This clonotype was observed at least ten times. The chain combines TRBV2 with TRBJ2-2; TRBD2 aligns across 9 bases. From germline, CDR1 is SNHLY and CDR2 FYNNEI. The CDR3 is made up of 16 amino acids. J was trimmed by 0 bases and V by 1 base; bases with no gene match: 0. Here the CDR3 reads CASSEVAGANTGELFF. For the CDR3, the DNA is TGTGCCAGCAGTGAAGTAGCGGGAGCGAACACCGGGGAGCTGTTTTTT. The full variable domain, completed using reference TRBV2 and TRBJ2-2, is EPEVTQTPSHQVTQMGQEVILRCVPISNHLYFYWYRQILGQKVEFLVSFYNNEISEKSEIFDDQFSVERPDGSNFTLKIRSTKLEDSAMYFCASSEVAGANTGELFFGEGSRLTVL.

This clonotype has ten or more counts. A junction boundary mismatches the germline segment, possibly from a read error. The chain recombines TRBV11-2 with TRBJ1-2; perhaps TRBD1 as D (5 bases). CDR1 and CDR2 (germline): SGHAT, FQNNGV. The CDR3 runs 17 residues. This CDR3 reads CASSLLPHLDSLYGYTF. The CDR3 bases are TGCGCCAGCAGCTTACTCCCCCACTTAGACAGCTTATATGGCTACACCTTC.

Here the CDR3 reads CASSPPGTGDYEQYF. The DNA for the CDR3 is TGTGCCAGCAGTCCACCCGGAACAGGGGACTACGAGCAGTACTTC. The V and J genes are TRBV28 and TRBJ2-7; 7 nucleotides agree with TRBD1. Germline CDR1 and CDR2: MDHEN and SYDVKM. The CDR3 is 15 residues long. V was clipped by 5 bases and J by 3 bases; unmatched bases: 10.

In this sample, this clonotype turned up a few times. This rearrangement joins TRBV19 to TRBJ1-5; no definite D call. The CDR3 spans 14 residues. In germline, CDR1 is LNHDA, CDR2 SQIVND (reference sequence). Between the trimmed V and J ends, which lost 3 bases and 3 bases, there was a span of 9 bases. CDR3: CASSMSRINQPQHF. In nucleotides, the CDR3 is TGTGCCAGTAGTATGTCCAGGATCAATCAGCCCCAGCATTTT.

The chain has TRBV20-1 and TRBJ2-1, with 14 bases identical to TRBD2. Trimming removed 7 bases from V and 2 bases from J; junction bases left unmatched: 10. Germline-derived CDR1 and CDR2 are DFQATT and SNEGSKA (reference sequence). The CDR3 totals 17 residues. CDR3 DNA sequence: TGCAGTGTCAGAAGACTAGCGGGAGGGTCGGCCTACAATGAGCAGTTCTTC. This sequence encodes CSVRRLAGGSAYNEQFF.

CDR3 residues: CASSFYRGSGEKLFF. DNA of the CDR3: TGTGCCAGCAGCTTTTATAGGGGTAGCGGGGAAAAACTGTTTTTT. V and J are TRBV7-9 and TRBJ1-4; maybe TRBD1 (5 bases). Germline V gives CDR1 SEHNR, CDR2 FQNEAQ (reference sequence). Trimming shortened V by 3 bases and J by 8 bases, and 16 bases separated the two germline ends. This CDR3 is 15 amino acids long.

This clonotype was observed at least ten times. For the CDR3, the DNA is TGCGCCAGCAGCTCCCGACAGGGGGCCTATGGCTACACCTTC. Its protein product is CASSSRQGAYGYTF. The chain uses TRBV5-1 and TRBJ1-2; 10 bases match TRBD1. This CDR3 comprises 14 residues. Germline assignment: CDR1 SGHRS and CDR2 YFSETQ. V shed 3 bases and J 4 bases; nucleotides not matched to a gene: 3. Supplemented by reference TRBV5-1 and TRBJ1-2, the full variable domain reads KAGVTQTPRYLIKTRGQQVTLSCSPISGHRSVSWYQQTPGQGLQFLFEYFSETQRNKGNFPGRFSGRQFSNSRSEMNVSTLELGDSALYLCASSSRQGAYGYTFGSGTRLTVV.

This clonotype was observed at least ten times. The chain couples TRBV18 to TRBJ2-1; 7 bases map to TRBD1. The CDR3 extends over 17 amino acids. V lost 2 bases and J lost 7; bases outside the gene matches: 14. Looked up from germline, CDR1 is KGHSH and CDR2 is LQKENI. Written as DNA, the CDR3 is TGTGCCAGCTCACCAGGCAGCCTCGGGACAGTCTGGAATGAGCAGTTCTTC. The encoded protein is CASSPGSLGTVWNEQFF.

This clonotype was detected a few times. The DNA of the CDR3 is TGTGCCAGCAGCGTCCCGGGACAGGGGAAGGGTAGGACCAATCAGCCCCAGCATTTT. Translation gives CASSVPGQGKGRTNQPQHF. The genes are TRBV25-1 and TRBJ1-5; 10 positions agree with TRBD1. The CDR3 sequence is 19 residues long. Germline CDR1 and CDR2: MGHDK and SYGVNS. V shed 6 bases, J shed 3 bases, and the junction held 17 bases outside the gene matches. The whole variable domain, filled in from reference TRBV25-1 and TRBJ1-5, reads EADIYQTPRYLVIGTGKKITLECSQTMGHDKMYWYQQDPGMELHLIHYSYGVNSTEKGDLSSESTVSRIRTEHFPLTLESARPSHTSQYLCASSVPGQGKGRTNQPQHFGDGTRLSIL.

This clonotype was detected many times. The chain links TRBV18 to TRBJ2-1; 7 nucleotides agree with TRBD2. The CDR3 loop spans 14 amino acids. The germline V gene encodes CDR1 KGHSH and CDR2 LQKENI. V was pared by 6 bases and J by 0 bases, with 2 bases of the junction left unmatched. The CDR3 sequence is CASSRGDSYNEQFF. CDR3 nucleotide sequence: TGTGCCAGCTCTCGGGGGGACTCCTACAATGAGCAGTTCTTC. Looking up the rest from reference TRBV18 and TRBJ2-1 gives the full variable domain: NAGVMQNPRHLVRRRGQEARLRCSPMKGHSHVYWYRQLPEEGLKFMVYLQKENIIDESGMPKERFSAEFPKEGPSILRIQQVVRGDSAAYFCASSRGDSYNEQFFGPGTRLTVL.

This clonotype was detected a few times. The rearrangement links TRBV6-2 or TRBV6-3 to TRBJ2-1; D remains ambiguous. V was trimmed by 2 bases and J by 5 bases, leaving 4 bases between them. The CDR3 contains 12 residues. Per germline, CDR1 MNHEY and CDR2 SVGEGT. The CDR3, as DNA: TGTGCCAGCAGTTACCGGGACAATGAGCAGTTCTTC. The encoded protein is CASSYRDNEQFF.

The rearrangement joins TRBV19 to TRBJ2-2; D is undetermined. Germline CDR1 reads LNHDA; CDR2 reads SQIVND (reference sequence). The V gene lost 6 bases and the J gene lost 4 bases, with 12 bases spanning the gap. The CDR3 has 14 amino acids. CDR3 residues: CASSTHSGTGELFF. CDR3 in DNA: TGTGCCAGTAGCACCCACAGTGGCACCGGGGAGCTGTTTTTT.

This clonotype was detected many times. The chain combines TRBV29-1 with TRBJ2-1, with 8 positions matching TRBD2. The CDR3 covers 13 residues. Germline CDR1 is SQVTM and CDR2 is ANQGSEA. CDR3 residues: CSFSGRSYNEQFF. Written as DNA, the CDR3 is TGCAGTTTCAGCGGGAGATCCTACAATGAGCAGTTCTTC.

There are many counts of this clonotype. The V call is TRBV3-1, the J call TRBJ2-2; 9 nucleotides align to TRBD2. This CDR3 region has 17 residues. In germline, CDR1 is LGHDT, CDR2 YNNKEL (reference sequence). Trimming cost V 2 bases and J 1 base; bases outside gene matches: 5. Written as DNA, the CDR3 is TGTGCCAGCAGCCAATACCGCGGGAGGGGGAACACCGGGGAGCTGTTTTTT. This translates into CASSQYRGRGNTGELFF.